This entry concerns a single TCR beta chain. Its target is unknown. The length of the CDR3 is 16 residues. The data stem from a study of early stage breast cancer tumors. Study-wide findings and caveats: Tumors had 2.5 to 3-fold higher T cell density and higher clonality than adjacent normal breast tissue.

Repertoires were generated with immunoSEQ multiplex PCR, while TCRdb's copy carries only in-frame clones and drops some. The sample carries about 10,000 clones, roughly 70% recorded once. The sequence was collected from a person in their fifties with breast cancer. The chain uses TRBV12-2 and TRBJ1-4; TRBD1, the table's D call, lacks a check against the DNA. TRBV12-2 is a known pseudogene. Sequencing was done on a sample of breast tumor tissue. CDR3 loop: CASRFIQGESNEKLFF. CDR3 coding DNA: TGTGCAAGTCGCTTCATACAGGGAGAATCTAATGAAAAACTGTTTTTT.